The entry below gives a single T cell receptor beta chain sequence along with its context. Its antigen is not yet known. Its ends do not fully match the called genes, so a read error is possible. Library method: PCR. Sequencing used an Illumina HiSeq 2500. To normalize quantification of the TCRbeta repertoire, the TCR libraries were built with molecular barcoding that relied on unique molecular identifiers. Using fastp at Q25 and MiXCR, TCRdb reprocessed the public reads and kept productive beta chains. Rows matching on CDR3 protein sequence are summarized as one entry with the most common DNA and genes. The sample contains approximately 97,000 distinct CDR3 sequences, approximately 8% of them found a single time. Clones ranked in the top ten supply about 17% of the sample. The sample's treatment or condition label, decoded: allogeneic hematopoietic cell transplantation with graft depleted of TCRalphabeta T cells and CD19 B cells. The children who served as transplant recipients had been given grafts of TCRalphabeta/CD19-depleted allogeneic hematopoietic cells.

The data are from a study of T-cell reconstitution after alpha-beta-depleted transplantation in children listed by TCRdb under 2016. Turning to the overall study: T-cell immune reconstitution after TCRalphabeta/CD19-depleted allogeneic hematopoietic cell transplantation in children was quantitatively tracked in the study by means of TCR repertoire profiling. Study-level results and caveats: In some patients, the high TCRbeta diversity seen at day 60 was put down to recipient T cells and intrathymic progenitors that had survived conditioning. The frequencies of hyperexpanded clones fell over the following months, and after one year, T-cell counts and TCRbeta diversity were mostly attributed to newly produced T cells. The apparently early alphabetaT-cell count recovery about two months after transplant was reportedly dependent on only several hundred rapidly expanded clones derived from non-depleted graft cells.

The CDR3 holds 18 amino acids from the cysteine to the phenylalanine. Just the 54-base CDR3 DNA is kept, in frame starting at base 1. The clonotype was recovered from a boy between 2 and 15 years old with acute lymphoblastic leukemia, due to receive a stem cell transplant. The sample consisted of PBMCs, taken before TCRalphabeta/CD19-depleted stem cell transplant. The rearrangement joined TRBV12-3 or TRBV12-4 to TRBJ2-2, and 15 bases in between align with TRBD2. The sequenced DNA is TGTGCCTGCAGTGTTCCGGGACTAGCGGGGGGGAACACCGGGGAGCTGTTTTTT. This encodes CACSVPGLAGGNTGELFF.